Listed here are 28 T cell receptor beta chains from one sample, sequenced in a study of esophageal squamous cell carcinoma under preoperative chemotherapy. MiXCR, run by TCRdb on the PCR reads, gives a single entry per CDR3 protein. The data hold about 16,000 distinct CDR3 sequences, with 48% observed a single time. Time point reported: before preoperative PTX-NDP chemotherapy. This sample was gathered from a patient given preoperative chemotherapy. The receptors were gathered from a human donor with esophageal squamous cell carcinoma. The donor label of this sample is uncertain.

This clonotype has only a few counts. This chain joins TRBV15 and TRBJ2-1; D gene unclear. The J call may be faulty, since TRBJ2-5 better matches the DNA end. This CDR3 is 14 amino acids long. In germline, CDR1 is LNHNV, CDR2 YYDKDF (reference sequence). Written as DNA, the CDR3 is TGTGCCACCAGCATAGGTGGGGTAGGGGAGACCCAGTACTTC. Its protein is CATSIGGVGETQYF.

This clonotype was seen just once. The rearrangement joins TRBV7-2 to TRBJ2-1; D gene ambiguous. The J call may be faulty, since TRBJ2-7 better matches the DNA end. Per the germline V gene, CDR1 is SGHTA and CDR2 is FQGNSA. CDR3 length: 13 amino acids. The CDR3 DNA reads TGTGCCAGCAGCTTAGAAGGTAGCAATGAGCAGTACTTC. Protein sequence: CASSLEGSNEQYF.

This clonotype was detected once. The chain links TRBV24-1 to TRBJ2-3, with D maybe TRBD2 (5 bases). The V end lost 6 bases, the J end lost 2 bases, and 8 bases lay between the germline ends. CDR1 and CDR2 from the germline V gene are KGHDR and SFDVKD. The CDR3 consists of 13 residues. The CDR3 bases are TGTGCCACCAGTAGGACTCTCACAGATACGCAGTATTTT. Translated, it gives CATSRTLTDTQYF.

V is TRBV11-1 and J is TRBJ2-3; D gene unclear. CDR3 length: 16 residues. The V and J ends lost 1 base and 0 bases respectively, with 11 bases between them. Germline V gene lookup returns CDR1 SGHAT and CDR2 FQDESV (reference sequence). The CDR3: CASSLGVEASTDTQYF. The DNA for the CDR3 is TGTGCCAGCAGCTTAGGGGTAGAAGCTAGCACAGATACGCAGTATTTT. The variable domain in full, with the rest retrieved from reference TRBV11-1 and TRBJ2-3, is EAEVAQSPRYKITEKSQAVAFWCDPISGHATLYWYRQILGQGPELLVQFQDESVVDDSQLPKDRFSAERLKGVDSTLKIQPAELGDSAMYLCASSLGVEASTDTQYFGPGTRLTVL.

This clonotype was counted many times. V and J are TRBV6-1 and TRBJ1-2, with a tentative D call TRBD1 (5 bases). V gave up 5 bases and J gave up 1 base, with 17 bases separating them. This CDR3 is built from 16 residues. Germline V gene sequence: CDR1 MNHNS, CDR2 SASEGT. The CDR3 is CASSRFPGILNYGYTF. CDR3 coding DNA: TGTGCCAGCAGTCGCTTCCCAGGGATCCTTAACTATGGCTACACCTTC.

The chain has TRBV11-2 and TRBJ2-3; 10 nucleotides agree with TRBD2. TRBJ2-7 matches the DNA end more closely, so the J call is doubtful. CDR1 SGHAT and CDR2 FQNNGV come from the germline V gene. The length of the CDR3 is 16 residues. In DNA form, the CDR3 reads TGTGCCAGCAGCGTTAGGGGCACTAGCGGGACCGATACGCAGTACTTC. Protein product: CASSVRGTSGTDTQYF.

This clonotype was counted ten times or more. In DNA form, the CDR3 reads TGTGCCAGCAGCTCTACTAGCGGTCAGCAGTTCTTC. Encoded protein: CASSSTSGQQFF. The chain has TRBV7-3 and TRBJ2-1, with 8 nucleotides matching TRBD2. V dropped 4 bases and J dropped 11; count of bases not matched to a gene: 4. Germline CDR1 is SGHTA and CDR2 is FQGTGA. This CDR3 contains 12 residues.

The chain links TRBV7-2 to TRBJ2-1; 8 bases match TRBD1. J was trimmed by 10 bases and V by 2 bases; bases with no gene match: 7. CDR1 SGHTA and CDR2 FQGNSA come from the germline V gene. The CDR3 runs to 14 residues. CDR3 DNA sequence: TGTGCCAGCAGCTTACAGGACAGGGTGGGCGAGCAGTTCTTC. Translating it yields CASSLQDRVGEQFF.

By sample share, this clonotype is large. The chain has TRBV7-7 and TRBJ2-1, with D unclear. Germline V lookup: CDR1 SSHAT, CDR2 FNYEAQ (reference sequence). V gave up 1 base and J gave up 10 bases, with 11 bases separating them. The CDR3 has 13 residues. The CDR3 loop is CASSLVPGREQFF. In DNA, the CDR3 is TGTGCCAGCAGCTTAGTGCCGGGCAGGGAGCAGTTCTTC. The variable domain in full, with the rest retrieved from reference TRBV7-7 and TRBJ2-1, is GAGVSQSPRYKVTKRGQDVTLRCDPISSHATLYWYQQALGQGPEFLTYFNYEAQPDKSGLPSDRFSAERPEGSISTLTIQRTEQRDSAMYRCASSLVPGREQFFGPGTRLTVL.

V gene TRBV6-1 combines with J gene TRBJ2-5; TRBD1 matches at 12 bases. V trimming: 7 bases; J trimming: 11 bases; junction bases outside the gene matches: 11. The CDR3 is 14 amino acids. Looked up from germline, CDR1 is MNHNS and CDR2 is SASEGT. The chain's CDR3 is CASTPGTGGLEQYF. The CDR3 DNA follows: TGTGCCAGCACCCCCGGGACAGGGGGCTTGGAGCAGTACTTC.

This chain connects TRBV27 to TRBJ2-5; the D gene could be TRBD1 or TRBD2 (5 bases each). CDR1 is MNHEY and CDR2 is SMNVEV in the germline V gene (reference sequence). Trimming removed 5 bases at V and 3 bases at J, with 13 bases between. The CDR3 spans 14 residues. DNA of the CDR3: TGTGCCAGCAGTCCCCGGGACGGGGAAGAGACCCAGTACTTC. Its translation: CASSPRDGEETQYF.

This clonotype was seen a handful of times. V and J are TRBV7-3 and TRBJ2-1, with TRBD2 identical over 14 bases. The V segment lost 2 bases and the J segment 10 bases; nucleotides outside the gene matches: 4. The germline V gene encodes CDR1 SGHTA and CDR2 FQGTGA. The CDR3 totals 15 residues. Here the CDR3 DNA reads TGTGCCAGCAGCTTAGGGACTAGCGGGAGTTCCGAGCAGTTCTTC. Its protein is CASSLGTSGSSEQFF. The full variable domain, in which reference TRBV7-3 and TRBJ2-1 provide the parts outside the CDR3, is GAGVSQTPSNKVTEKGKYVELRCDPISGHTALYWYRQSLGQGPEFLIYFQGTGAADDSGLPNDRFFAVRPEGSVSTLKIQRTERGDSAVYLCASSLGTSGSSEQFFGPGTRLTVL.

As concerns this clonotype: Its ends do not fully match the called genes, so a read error is possible. The chain employs TRBV7-2 and TRBJ2-4; TRBD2 agrees at 7 bases. Per germline, CDR1 SGHTA and CDR2 FQGNSA. The CDR3 is 15 residues long. The CDR3, as DNA: TGTGCCGGCGGGCATGGGGGGGGTGCCAAAAAGATTCAGTACTTC. The encoded protein is CAGGHGGGAKKIQYF.

This rearrangement joins TRBV7-2 to TRBJ2-7, with 7 bases matching TRBD1. V gave up 5 bases and J gave up 4 bases; unmatched junction bases: 11. Germline CDR1 and CDR2: SGHTA and FQGNSA. CDR3 size: 15 residues. The CDR3 DNA follows: TGTGCCAGCAGCCCCACAGGGGCGAACAGGTACGAGCAGTACTTC. Its translation is CASSPTGANRYEQYF.

Comments on this clonotype: Compared with germline, one end of the junction differs, possibly owing to a read error. CDR3 in amino acids: CASGGSGGGESDTQYF. In DNA form, the CDR3 reads TGTGCCAGCGGGGGCAGCGGGGGGGGGGAGTCAGATACGCAGTATTTC. This chain uses TRBV27 with TRBJ2-3; 10 bases fit TRBD2. This CDR3 is built from 16 residues. Germline-derived CDR1 and CDR2 are MNHEY and SMNVEV (reference sequence).

This clonotype is a singleton in its sample. The chain has TRBV7-2 and TRBJ2-5; a possible D gene is TRBD1 (6 bases). The CDR3 totals 16 residues. The germline gives CDR1 SGHTA, CDR2 FQGNSA. The V and J ends lost 6 bases and 1 base respectively, with 18 bases between them. CDR3 bases: TGTGCCAGCAGGTGGACTGGGGGCCGTGTCCAAGAGACCCAGTACTTC. Amino acid sequence: CASRWTGGRVQETQYF.

The V call is TRBV7-2, the J call TRBJ2-5; no reliable D call. Germline V gives CDR1 SGHTA, CDR2 FQGNSA. The length of the CDR3 is 13 residues. V lost 5 bases, J lost 3 bases, and 10 bases lay in between. The CDR3 reads CASSRSREETQYF. As DNA, the CDR3 is TGTGCCAGCAGCCGGAGTAGGGAAGAGACCCAGTACTTC.

A word on this clonotype: A junction end diverges from the germline sequence, so it may reflect a read error. The CDR3 DNA sequence: TGTGCCAGCAGTTCATTAGACTCCTTCACAGAGACGCAGTATTTC. Amino acid sequence: CASSSLDSFTETQYF. This chain connects TRBV6-5 to TRBJ2-3; D is undetermined. Germline V gives CDR1 MNHEY, CDR2 SVGAGI. The CDR3 has 15 residues.

This clonotype was observed many times. This sequence joins TRBV7-8 and TRBJ2-3; tentative D call: TRBD2 (5 bases). The germline gives CDR1 SGHVS, CDR2 FQNEAQ. Trimming pared 3 bases from V and 6 bases from J, leaving 13 bases between. CDR3 length: 14 amino acids. The CDR3 DNA reads TGTGCCAGCAGCTTGGGAGACTCCTTCGATACGCAGTATTTT. Translation gives CASSLGDSFDTQYF.

This chain connects TRBV5-4 to TRBJ2-6; D uncertain. This CDR3 is 15 amino acids long. V lost 5 bases and J 4 bases, leaving 13 bases between the germline ends. The germline V gene encodes CDR1 SGHNT and CDR2 YYREEE (reference sequence). CDR3 in amino acids: CASSPRLGGANVLTF. The DNA for the CDR3 is TGTGCCAGCAGTCCGAGGCTTGGGGGGGCCAACGTCCTGACTTTC.

The chain's CDR3 is CASRLRITDTQYF. In DNA form, the CDR3 reads TGTGCCAGCAGGTTGCGTATCACAGATACGCAGTATTTT. V and J are TRBV6-1 and TRBJ2-3, with D unresolved. Trimming shortened V by 6 bases and J by 2 bases, and 9 bases separated the two germline ends. The CDR3 sequence is 13 residues long. Germline V gene sequence: CDR1 MNHNS, CDR2 SASEGT.

CDR3 in DNA: TGTGCCAGCAGCTTAGGGACTAGCGAATACAATGAGCAGTTCTTC. It translates to CASSLGTSEYNEQFF. The chain is built from TRBV7-9 and TRBJ2-1; 9 nucleotides match TRBD2. Trimming cost V 1 base and J 4 bases; bases outside gene matches: 2. The length of the CDR3 is 15 residues. Germline CDR1 and CDR2: SEHNR and FQNEAQ (reference sequence).

This clonotype has a single count. This chain joins TRBV10-1 and TRBJ2-3; TRBD2 aligns across 9 bases. With 11 bases clipped from V and 3 bases from J, the junction kept 12 bases outside the gene matches. The CDR3 has 15 residues. Per the germline V gene, CDR1 is WNHNN and CDR2 is SYGVQD (reference sequence). CDR3 coding DNA: TGCGCCGGGAGTGAAGCGGGGGGCGTAACAGATACGCAGTATTTT. The encoded protein is CAGSEAGGVTDTQYF.

With respect to this clonotype: Sequence at one end of the junction differs from germline and may be a read error. V is TRBV7-3 and J is TRBJ2-5; D may be TRBD2 (6 bases). The DNA end favors TRBJ2-3, so the J call may be wrong. Germline assignment: CDR1 SGHTA and CDR2 FQGTGA. This CDR3 is built from 15 residues. CDR3 bases: TGTGCCAGGGGCGCTACGGGCGGGGACCTAGATACCCAGTATTTT. Translating gives CARGATGGDLDTQYF.

This clonotype has ten or more counts. CDR3 residues: CASSNPGTNYNEQFF. CDR3 in DNA: TGTGCCAGCAGTAACCCCGGGACTAACTACAATGAGCAGTTCTTC. The chain employs TRBV12-3 or TRBV12-4 and TRBJ2-1, with 7 nucleotides matching TRBD2. This CDR3 has 15 amino acids. V trimming: 5 bases; J trimming: 3 bases; junction bases outside the gene matches: 7.

This clonotype was detected only a few times. The chain is built from TRBV7-2 and TRBJ2-3; 12 bases map to TRBD2. Germline CDR1 is SGHTA and CDR2 is FQGNSA. After removal of 4 bases from V and 1 base from J, the junction contained 0 bases not matched to a gene. CDR3 length: 15 residues. The CDR3 region has the DNA TGTGCCAGCAGCTCTAGCGGGGGGGGCACAGATACGCAGTATTTT. Amino acids: CASSSSGGGTDTQYF.

The J gene is TRBJ2-1, the V gene TRBV11-2; D is uncertain. Germline V gives CDR1 SGHAT, CDR2 FQNNGV. There are 12 residues in the CDR3. Trimming removed 4 bases at V and 10 bases at J, with 11 bases between. Here the CDR3 reads CASSSGVGEQFF. The CDR3, as DNA: TGTGCCAGCAGCTCTGGGGTGGGGGAGCAGTTCTTC.

The J gene is TRBJ2-3, the V gene TRBV27; 7 positions match TRBD2. This CDR3 is built from 15 residues. V gave up 5 bases and J gave up 6 bases; unmatched junction bases: 11. Germline values: CDR1 MNHEY, CDR2 SMNVEV (reference sequence). CDR3 in DNA: TGTGCCAGCAGTCGACGCGGGGGTTACGGGGATACGCAGTATTTT. Protein product: CASSRRGGYGDTQYF.